This T cell receptor beta chain was captured by sequencing in a study of regulatory T cells in long-lasting Graves disease. The time point denotes: newly diagnosed GD, antithyroid drugs for less than 3 months. RNA from PBMCs was the source of the TCR library. CDR1 and CDR2 (germline): DFQATT, SNEGSKA (reference sequence). The CDR3 contains 15 residues. The V and J ends lost 6 bases and 5 bases, in that order; junction bases with no gene match: 11. Findings and caveats of the study: There was favoring of TRBV28, TRBJ1-2 and TRBJ2-5 in persistent disease.

This clonotype was recorded many times. The antigen is unknown. For TCR beta, libraries came from iRepertoire HTBI primers and Arm-PCR of CDR3 regions. TCRdb reanalysed the multiplex PCR reads using MiXCR and keeps one entry per CDR3 protein. Of 400,000 to 450,000 distinct CDR3 sequences detected, over 15% appear once; the ten largest clones hold approximately 12%. The same specimen was also included in a second study, on T cells in Graves' hyperthyroidism and ophthalmopathy. That investigation notes: The study used the HTBI primer set for a first-round RT-PCR of the TCR CDR3. Most clonotypes that expanded in the thyroid above 0.001 also showed up in blood.

The clonotype originates from a woman aged 25 to 39 with Graves disease. The source material was peripheral blood mononuclear cells (PBMCs), sampled at new diagnosis, from a patient treated with antithyroid drugs. The rearrangement joins TRBV20-1 to TRBJ2-2; 8 bases are shared with TRBD2. CDR3 bases: TGCAGTGCACACGAAGCGGGAGAGATAACCGGGGAGCTGTTTTTT. It encodes CSAHEAGEITGELFF.